Listed here are 10 T cell receptor beta chains from one sample, sequenced in a study of pediatric ulcerative colitis (dated by TCRdb to the late 2010s). The method was the immunoSEQ multiplex PCR assay. Drawn from immuneACCESS, this table holds only the in-frame rearrangements with V and J called that TCRdb kept. Clones are partly lost; checked studies trace under half to an unresolved V gene and leave the rest unexplained. The sample includes 60,000 to 75,000 clones, with over 70% observed a single time. The biggest ten clones account for 4% to 6.5% of the sample. The specimen was blood. Receptors were obtained from a boy aged 5-17 years with moderate ulcerative colitis.

The chain links TRBV5-1 to TRBJ2-7; D perhaps matches TRBD1 (6 bases). Germline V gene data show CDR1 as SGHRS and CDR2 as YFSETQ. The CDR3 totals 13 residues. The V end was cut by 2 bases, the J end by 1 base, with 7 bases between. The CDR3 sequence is CASSFRGSYEQYF. The DNA of the CDR3 is TGCGCCAGCAGCTTCAGGGGTTCCTACGAGCAGTACTTC.

The chain employs TRBV5-4 and TRBJ2-1; D may match TRBD1 or TRBD2 (6 bases each). The CDR3 loop spans 15 amino acids. Trimming removed 4 bases at V and 7 bases at J, with 18 bases between. Looked up from germline, CDR1 is SGHNT and CDR2 is YYREEE (reference sequence). The CDR3 sequence is CASSNEVTGRNEQFF. As DNA, the CDR3 is TGTGCCAGCAGCAATGAAGTCACAGGGAGGAATGAGCAGTTCTTC.

J is TRBJ2-2 and V is TRBV9; 7 positions match TRBD2. V shed 6 bases, J shed 4 bases, and the junction held 15 bases outside the gene matches. There are 17 residues in the CDR3. CDR1 is SGDLS and CDR2 is YYNGEE in the germline V gene. The CDR3 protein is CASTLALADISTGELFF. The CDR3 nucleotides read TGTGCCAGCACCCTGGCCCTAGCGGATATCAGCACCGGGGAGCTGTTTTTT.

The V and J genes are TRBV7-6 and TRBJ2-7; 7 bases fit TRBD1. CDR3 length: 14 amino acids. Looked up from germline, CDR1 is SGHVS and CDR2 is FNYEAQ. After removal of 5 bases from V and 4 bases from J, the junction contained 8 bases not matched to a gene. CDR3 sequence: CASSPRDRQYEQYF. The CDR3 DNA follows: TGTGCCAGCAGCCCGAGGGACAGACAGTACGAGCAGTACTTC.

The chain couples TRBV7-8 to TRBJ2-5; TRBD2 agrees at 16 bases. Trimming removed 6 bases from V and 5 bases from J; junction bases left unmatched: 18. Germline lookup yields CDR1 SGHVS and CDR2 FQNEAQ. The CDR3 spans 20 residues. The CDR3 loop is CASRQTPGLAGGPFVETQYF. CDR3 sequence (DNA): TGTGCCAGCAGGCAGACACCGGGACTAGCGGGAGGGCCGTTTGTTGAGACCCAGTACTTC.

Here the CDR3 reads CSVERGGLEQYF. The DNA of the CDR3 is TGCAGCGTTGAACGCGGGGGCCTCGAGCAGTACTTC. V and J are TRBV29-1 and TRBJ2-7; a possible D gene is TRBD2 (7 bases). Deletions cut 2 bases from V and 6 bases from J, with 11 bases between. The CDR3 has 12 amino acids. CDR1 is SQVTM, CDR2 ANQGSEA, per germline.

The chain recombines TRBV29-1 with TRBJ2-7; 12 nucleotides agree with TRBD1. Germline-derived CDR1 and CDR2 are SQVTM and ANQGSEA. J was trimmed by 3 bases and V by 6 bases; bases with no gene match: 18. This CDR3 region has 18 residues. As DNA, the CDR3 is TGCAGCGTCGATGGCATCACCTCCGGGACAGGGGGCGTCTACGAGCAGTACTTC. This translates into CSVDGITSGTGGVYEQYF.

This sequence joins TRBV6-5 and TRBJ1-1, with D perhaps TRBD1 (6 bases). The CDR3 runs to 11 residues. Looked up from germline, CDR1 is MNHEY and CDR2 is SVGAGI. Trimming pared 2 bases from V and 8 bases from J, leaving 6 bases between. The DNA of the CDR3 is TGTGCCAGCAGTTACAGGGGGGAAGCTTTCTTT. As protein: CASSYRGEAFF.

This clone was counted once. The J gene is TRBJ2-5, the V gene TRBV5-6; tentatively, D is TRBD2 (6 bases). Germline CDR1 SGHDT, CDR2 YYEEEE. V dropped 0 bases and J dropped 4 bases, with 7 bases sitting between them. There are 13 residues in the CDR3. The CDR3 sequence: CASSLGGGETQYF. CDR3 nucleotides: TGTGCCAGCAGCTTGGGGGGAGGAGAGACCCAGTACTTC.

The chain joins TRBV10-3 to TRBJ1-2, with D unresolved. The CDR3 extends over 15 amino acids. The V and J ends lost 4 bases and 0 bases respectively, with 12 bases between them. Germline-derived CDR1 and CDR2 are ENHRY and SYGVKD. CDR3 bases: TGTGCCATCAGTGTCTATTCAGCCGCTAACTATGGCTACACCTTC. Translation gives CAISVYSAANYGYTF.